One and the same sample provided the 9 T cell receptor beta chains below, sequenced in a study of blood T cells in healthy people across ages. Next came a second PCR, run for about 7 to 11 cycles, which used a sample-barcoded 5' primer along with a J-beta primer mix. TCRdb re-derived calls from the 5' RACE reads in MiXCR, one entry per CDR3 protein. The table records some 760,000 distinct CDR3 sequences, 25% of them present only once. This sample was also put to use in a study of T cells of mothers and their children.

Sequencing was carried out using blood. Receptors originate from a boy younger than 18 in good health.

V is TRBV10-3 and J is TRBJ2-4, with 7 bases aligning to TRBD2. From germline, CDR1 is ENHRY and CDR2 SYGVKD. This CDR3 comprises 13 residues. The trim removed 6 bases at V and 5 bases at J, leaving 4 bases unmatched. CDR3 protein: CAISGEGQNIQYF. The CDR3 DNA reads TGTGCCATCAGCGGGGAGGGTCAAAACATTCAGTACTTC.

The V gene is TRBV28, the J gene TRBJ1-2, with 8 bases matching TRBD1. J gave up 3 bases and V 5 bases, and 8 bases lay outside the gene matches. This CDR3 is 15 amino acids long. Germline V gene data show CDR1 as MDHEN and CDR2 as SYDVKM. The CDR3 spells CASSGETGADYGYTF. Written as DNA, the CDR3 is TGTGCCAGCAGTGGAGAGACAGGGGCAGACTATGGCTACACCTTC.

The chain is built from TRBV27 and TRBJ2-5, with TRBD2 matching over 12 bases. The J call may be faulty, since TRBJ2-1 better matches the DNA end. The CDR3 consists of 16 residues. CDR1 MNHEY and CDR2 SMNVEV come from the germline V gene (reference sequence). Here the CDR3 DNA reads TGTGCCAGCAGTTCCGAGACTAGCGGGGGCGGCGCTGAGCAGTTCTTC. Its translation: CASSSETSGGGAEQFF.

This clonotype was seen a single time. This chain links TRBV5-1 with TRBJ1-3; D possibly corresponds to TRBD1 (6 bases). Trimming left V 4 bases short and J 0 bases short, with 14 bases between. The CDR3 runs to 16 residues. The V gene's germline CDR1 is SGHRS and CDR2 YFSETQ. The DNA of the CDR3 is TGCGCCAGCAGCCCGGAGGGGGGACACTCTGGAAACACCATATATTTT. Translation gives CASSPEGGHSGNTIYF.

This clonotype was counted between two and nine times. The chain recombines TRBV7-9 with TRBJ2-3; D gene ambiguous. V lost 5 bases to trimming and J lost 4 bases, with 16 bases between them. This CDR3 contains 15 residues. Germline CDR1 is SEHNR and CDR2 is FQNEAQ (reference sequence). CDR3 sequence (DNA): TGTGCCAGCAGCGACCCCCTGCTAGAGGCAGATACGCAGTATTTT. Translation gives CASSDPLLEADTQYF.

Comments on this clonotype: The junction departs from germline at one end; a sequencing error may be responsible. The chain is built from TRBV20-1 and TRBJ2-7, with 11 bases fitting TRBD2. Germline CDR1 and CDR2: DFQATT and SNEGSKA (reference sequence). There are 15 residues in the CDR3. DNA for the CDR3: TGCGGTGCTAGAGAAACTAGCGGGGGTAGCTACGAGCAGTACTTC. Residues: CGARETSGGSYEQYF.

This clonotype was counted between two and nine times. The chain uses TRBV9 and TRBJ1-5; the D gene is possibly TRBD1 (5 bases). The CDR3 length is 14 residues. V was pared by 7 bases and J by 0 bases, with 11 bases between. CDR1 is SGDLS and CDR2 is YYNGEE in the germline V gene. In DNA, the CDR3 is TGTGCCAGCGGGGGGAGCCATAGCAATCAGCCCCAGCATTTT. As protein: CASGGSHSNQPQHF.

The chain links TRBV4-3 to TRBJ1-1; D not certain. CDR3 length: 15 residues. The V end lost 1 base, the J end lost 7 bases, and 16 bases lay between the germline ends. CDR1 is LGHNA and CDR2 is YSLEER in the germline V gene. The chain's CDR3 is CASSQGVLQLFEAFF. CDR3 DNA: TGCGCCAGCAGCCAAGGGGTTCTACAGCTATTTGAAGCTTTCTTT.

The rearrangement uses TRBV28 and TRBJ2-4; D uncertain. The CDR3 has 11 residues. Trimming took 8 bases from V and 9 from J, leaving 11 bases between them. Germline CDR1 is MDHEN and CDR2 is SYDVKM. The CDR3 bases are TGTGCCAGCTCCAGCCTGGGCATTCAGTACTTC. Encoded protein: CASSSLGIQYF.